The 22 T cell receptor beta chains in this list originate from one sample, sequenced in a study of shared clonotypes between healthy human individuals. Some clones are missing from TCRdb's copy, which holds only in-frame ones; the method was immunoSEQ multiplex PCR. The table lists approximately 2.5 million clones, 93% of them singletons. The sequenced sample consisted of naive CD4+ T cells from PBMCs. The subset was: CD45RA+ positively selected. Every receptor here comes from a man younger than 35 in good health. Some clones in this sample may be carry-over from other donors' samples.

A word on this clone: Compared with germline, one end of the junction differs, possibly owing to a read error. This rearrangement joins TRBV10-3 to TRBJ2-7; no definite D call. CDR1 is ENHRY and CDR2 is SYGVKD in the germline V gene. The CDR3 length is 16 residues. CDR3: CVISDPPEKLAYEQYF. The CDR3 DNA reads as TGTGTCATCAGTGACCCCCCGGAGAAGCTAGCCTACGAGCAGTACTTC.

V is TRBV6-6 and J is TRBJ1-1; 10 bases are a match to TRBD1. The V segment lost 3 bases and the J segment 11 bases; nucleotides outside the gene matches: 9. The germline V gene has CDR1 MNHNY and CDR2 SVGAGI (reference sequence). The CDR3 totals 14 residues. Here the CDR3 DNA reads TGTGCCAGCAGTTATTCGGGACAGGGGTTTGATGCTTTCTTT. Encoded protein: CASSYSGQGFDAFF.

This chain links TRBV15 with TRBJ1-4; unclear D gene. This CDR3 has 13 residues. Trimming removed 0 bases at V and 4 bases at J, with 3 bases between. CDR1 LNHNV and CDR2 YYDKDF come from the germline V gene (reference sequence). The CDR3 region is CATSRDYNEKLFF. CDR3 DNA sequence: TGTGCCACCAGCAGAGATTATAATGAAAAACTGTTTTTT.

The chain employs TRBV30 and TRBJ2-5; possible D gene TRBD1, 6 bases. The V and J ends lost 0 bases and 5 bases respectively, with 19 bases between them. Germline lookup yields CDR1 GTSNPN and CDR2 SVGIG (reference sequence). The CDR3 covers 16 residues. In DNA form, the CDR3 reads TGTGCCTGGAGTGTAGGACAGACTCACTATACGGAGACCCAGTACTTC. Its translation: CAWSVGQTHYTETQYF. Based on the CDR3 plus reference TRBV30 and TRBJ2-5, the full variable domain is SQTIHQWPATLVQPVGSPLSLECTVEGTSNPNLYWYRQAAGRGLQLLFYSVGIGQISSEVPQNLSASRPQDRQFILSSKKLLLSDSGFYLCAWSVGQTHYTETQYFGPGTRLLVL.

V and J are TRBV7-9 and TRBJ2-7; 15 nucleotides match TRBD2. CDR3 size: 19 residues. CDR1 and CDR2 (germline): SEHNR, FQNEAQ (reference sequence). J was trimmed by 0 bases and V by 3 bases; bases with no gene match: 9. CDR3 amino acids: CASSFPGLAGGSYSYEQYF. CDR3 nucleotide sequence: TGTGCCAGCAGCTTCCCTGGACTAGCGGGAGGGAGTTACTCCTACGAGCAGTACTTC.

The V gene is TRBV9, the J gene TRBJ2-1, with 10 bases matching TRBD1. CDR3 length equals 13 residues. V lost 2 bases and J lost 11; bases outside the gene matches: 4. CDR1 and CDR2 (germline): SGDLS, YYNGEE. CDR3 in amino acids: CASSVEGQGQQFF. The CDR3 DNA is TGTGCCAGCAGCGTCGAGGGACAGGGGCAGCAGTTCTTC.

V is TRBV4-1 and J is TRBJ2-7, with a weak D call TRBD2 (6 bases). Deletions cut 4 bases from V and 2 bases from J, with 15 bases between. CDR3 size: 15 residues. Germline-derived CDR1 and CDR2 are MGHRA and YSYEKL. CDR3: CASSRSSGEAYEQYF. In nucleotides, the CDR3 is TGCGCCAGCAGCCGCTCCTCGGGAGAGGCCTACGAGCAGTACTTC.

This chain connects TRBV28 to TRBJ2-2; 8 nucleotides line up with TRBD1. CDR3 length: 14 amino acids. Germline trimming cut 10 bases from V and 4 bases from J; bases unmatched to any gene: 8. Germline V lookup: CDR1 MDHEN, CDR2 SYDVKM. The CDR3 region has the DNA TGTGCCACTACAGGGGGTGGTAGCACCGGGGAGCTGTTTTTT. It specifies CATTGGGSTGELFF.

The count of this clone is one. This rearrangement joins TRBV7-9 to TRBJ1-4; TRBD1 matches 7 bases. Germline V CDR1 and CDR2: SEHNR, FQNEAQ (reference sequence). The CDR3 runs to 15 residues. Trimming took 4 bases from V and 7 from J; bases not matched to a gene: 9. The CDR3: CASSSLGTEGEKLFF. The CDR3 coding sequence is TGTGCCAGCAGCTCACTCGGGACAGAGGGTGAAAAACTGTTTTTT.

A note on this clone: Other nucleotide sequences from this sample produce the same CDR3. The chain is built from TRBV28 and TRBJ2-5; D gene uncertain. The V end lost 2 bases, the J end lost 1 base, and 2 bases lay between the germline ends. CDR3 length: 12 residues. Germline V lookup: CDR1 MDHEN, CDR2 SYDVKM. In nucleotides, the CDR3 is TGTGCCAGCAGTTTAGCCCAAGAGACCCAGTACTTC. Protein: CASSLAQETQYF.

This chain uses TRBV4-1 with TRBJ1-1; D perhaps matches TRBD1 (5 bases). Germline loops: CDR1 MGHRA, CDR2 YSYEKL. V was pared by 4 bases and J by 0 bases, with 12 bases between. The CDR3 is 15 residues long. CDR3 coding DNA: TGCGCCAGCAGCCCCCGACAGCCCATGAACACTGAAGCTTTCTTT. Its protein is CASSPRQPMNTEAFF.

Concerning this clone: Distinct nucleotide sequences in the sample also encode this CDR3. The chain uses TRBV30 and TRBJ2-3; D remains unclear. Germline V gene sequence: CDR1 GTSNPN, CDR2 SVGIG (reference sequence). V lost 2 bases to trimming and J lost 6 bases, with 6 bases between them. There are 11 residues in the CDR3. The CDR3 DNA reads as TGTGCCTGGAGTCTGAGGGATACGCAGTATTTT. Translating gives CAWSLRDTQYF.

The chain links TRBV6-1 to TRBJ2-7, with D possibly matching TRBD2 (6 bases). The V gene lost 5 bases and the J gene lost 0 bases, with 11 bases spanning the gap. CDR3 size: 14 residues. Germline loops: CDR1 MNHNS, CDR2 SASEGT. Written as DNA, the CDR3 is TGTGCCAGCAGTAGTAGCGGTTACTCCTACGAGCAGTACTTC. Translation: CASSSSGYSYEQYF.

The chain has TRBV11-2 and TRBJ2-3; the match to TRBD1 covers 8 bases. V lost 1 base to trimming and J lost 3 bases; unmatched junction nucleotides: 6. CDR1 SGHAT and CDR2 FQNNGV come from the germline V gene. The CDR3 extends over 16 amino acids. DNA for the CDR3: TGTGCCAGCAGCTTAGTCGCAGGGGGCTTGACAGATACGCAGTATTTT. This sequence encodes CASSLVAGGLTDTQYF. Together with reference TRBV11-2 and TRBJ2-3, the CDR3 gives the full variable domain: EAGVAQSPRYKIIEKRQSVAFWCNPISGHATLYWYQQILGQGPKLLIQFQNNGVVDDSQLPKDRFSAERLKGVDSTLKIQPAKLEDSAVYLCASSLVAGGLTDTQYFGPGTRLTVL.

In nucleotides, the CDR3 is TGTGCCAGCAGTTACTCTGTTAAGGGGCCGGTCATTCAGTACTTC. Translation gives CASSYSVKGPVIQYF. V gene TRBV6-6 combines with J gene TRBJ2-4, with D maybe TRBD1 (5 bases). This CDR3 region has 15 residues. The V end was cut by 0 bases, the J end by 9 bases, with 15 bases between. Germline CDR1 MNHNY, CDR2 SVGAGI (reference sequence).

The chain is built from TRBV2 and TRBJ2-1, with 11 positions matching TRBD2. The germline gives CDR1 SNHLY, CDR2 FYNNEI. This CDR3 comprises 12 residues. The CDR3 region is CALTSGSNEQFF. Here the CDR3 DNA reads TGTGCTCTTACTAGCGGGAGCAATGAGCAGTTCTTC.

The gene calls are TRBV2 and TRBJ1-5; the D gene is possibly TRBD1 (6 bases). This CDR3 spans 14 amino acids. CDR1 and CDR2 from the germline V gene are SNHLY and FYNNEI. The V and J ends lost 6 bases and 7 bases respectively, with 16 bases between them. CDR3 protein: CASSLWGGEQPQHF. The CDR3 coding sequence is TGTGCCAGCAGCCTTTGGGGGGGCGAACAGCCCCAGCATTTT.

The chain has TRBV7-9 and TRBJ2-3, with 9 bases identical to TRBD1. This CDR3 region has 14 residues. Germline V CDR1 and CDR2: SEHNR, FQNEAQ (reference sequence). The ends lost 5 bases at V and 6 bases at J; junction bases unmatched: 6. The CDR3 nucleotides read TGTGCCAGCAGCCCCGGGACAGGGCCGGATACGCAGTATTTT. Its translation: CASSPGTGPDTQYF.

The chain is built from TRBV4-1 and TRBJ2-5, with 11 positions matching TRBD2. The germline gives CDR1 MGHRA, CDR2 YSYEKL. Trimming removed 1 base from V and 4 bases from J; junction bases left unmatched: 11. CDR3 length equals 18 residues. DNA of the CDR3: TGCGCCAGCAGCCAAGTCACTAGCGGGAGTACCTGGGGAGAGACCCAGTACTTC. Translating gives CASSQVTSGSTWGETQYF.

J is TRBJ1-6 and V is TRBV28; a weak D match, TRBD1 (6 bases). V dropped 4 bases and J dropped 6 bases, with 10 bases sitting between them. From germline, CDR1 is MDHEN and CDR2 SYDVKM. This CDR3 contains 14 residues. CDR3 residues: CASSSGTLNSPLHF. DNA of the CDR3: TGTGCCAGCAGTTCTGGGACACTTAATTCACCCCTCCACTTT. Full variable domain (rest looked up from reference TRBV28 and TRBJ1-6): DVKVTQSSRYLVKRTGEKVFLECVQDMDHENMFWYRQDPGLGLRLIYFSYDVKMKEKGDIPEGYSVSREKKERFSLILESASTNQTSMYLCASSSGTLNSPLHFGNGTRLTVT.

The CDR3, as DNA: TGTGCCGGAACGATTGGGGAGACCCAGTACTTC. It yields the protein CAGTIGETQYF. This chain links TRBV2 with TRBJ2-5, with D unclear. Germline V gene data show CDR1 as SNHLY and CDR2 as FYNNEI. The CDR3 consists of 11 residues. V lost 11 bases and J 5 bases, leaving 12 bases between the germline ends.

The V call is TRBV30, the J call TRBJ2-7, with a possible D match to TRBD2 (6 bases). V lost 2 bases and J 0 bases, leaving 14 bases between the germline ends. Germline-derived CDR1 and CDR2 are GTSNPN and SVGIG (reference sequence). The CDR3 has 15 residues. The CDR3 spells CAWSKRGGHSYEQYF. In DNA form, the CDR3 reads TGTGCCTGGAGTAAACGCGGAGGGCACTCCTACGAGCAGTACTTC.